This note documents a single T cell receptor (beta chain) sequence. Its antigen remains unknown. Mismatch with germline at one junction end may stem from a read error. Naivety among CD8 cells was defined by CD45RO negativity and positive CCR7 selection, thereby excluding terminally differentiated effector memory CD45RA+ cells. This entry comes from a study of shared clonotypes between healthy human individuals. Findings and caveats of the study: Only a few donors were included, so the genetic and exposure-history diversity represented was limited.

The CDR3 length is 16 residues. The germline gives CDR1 PRHDT, CDR2 FYEKMQ (reference sequence). Using immunoSEQ multiplex PCR, the repertoire was profiled, and TCRdb retains in-frame clones only, with some absent. The sample has about 2.2 million clones; about 93% are singletons. The sequence was collected from a man in his late teens or twenties in good health. Some clones in this sample may be carry-over from other donors' samples. The sequencing input was naive CD8+ T cells from PBMCs. V usage is TRBV13 and J usage is TRBJ2-7, with a weak D call TRBD2 (5 bases). The CDR3 sequence is CASSLGLVGVAYEQYF. CDR3 sequence (DNA): TGTGCCAGCAGCCTAGGATTGGTGGGAGTGGCGTACGAGCAGTACTTC.